The 6 T cell receptor beta chains reported below all come from one sample, sequenced in a study of blood T cell repertoires in COVID-19. Only in-frame clones appear in the TCRdb table, and some are missing; sequencing was by immunoSEQ multiplex PCR. The table records roughly 330,000 clones, 87% of them present only once. Sequencing was performed on PBMCs or T cells enriched from blood (not recorded which). Receptors originate from a woman aged 25 to 45 who had recovered from COVID-19.

The chain has TRBV5-4 and TRBJ2-3; 8 bases agree with TRBD2. Germline V CDR1 and CDR2: SGHNT, YYREEE (reference sequence). The CDR3 sequence is 15 residues long. The junction had 4 bases not matched to a gene; V was cut back by 1 base and J by 3 bases. Here the CDR3 reads CASSLRTGGTDTQYF. The CDR3 DNA sequence: TGTGCCAGCAGCTTGAGAACGGGGGGGACAGATACGCAGTATTTT.

The gene calls are TRBV3-1 (or the pseudogene TRBV3-2) and TRBJ2-7; D is uncertain. CDR1 is LGHDT and CDR2 is YNNKEL in the germline V gene (reference sequence). The CDR3 has 10 residues. Trimming removed 8 bases from V and 4 bases from J, with 6 bases in between. This chain's CDR3 is CASGLYEQYF. Written as DNA, the CDR3 is TGTGCCAGCGGGCTTTACGAGCAGTACTTC.

The chain couples TRBV12-3 or TRBV12-4 to TRBJ2-7; tentative D call: TRBD1 (5 bases). The CDR3 runs 11 residues. V was trimmed by 8 bases and J by 9 bases, leaving 14 bases between them. CDR3 nucleotide sequence: TGTGCCAGCGGGGCATCCGGCTGGCAGTACTTC. This encodes CASGASGWQYF.

This sequence joins TRBV30 and TRBJ2-7; 7 bases align to TRBD1. The CDR3 is 13 amino acids. Germline V gene lookup returns CDR1 GTSNPN and CDR2 SVGIG (reference sequence). V dropped 3 bases and J dropped 3; count of bases not matched to a gene: 5. The CDR3 reads CAWRLQGSYEQYF. DNA for the CDR3: TGTGCCTGGAGATTACAGGGGAGCTACGAGCAGTACTTC. The full variable domain, rest sourced from reference TRBV30 and TRBJ2-7, is SQTIHQWPATLVQPVGSPLSLECTVEGTSNPNLYWYRQAAGRGLQLLFYSVGIGQISSEVPQNLSASRPQDRQFILSSKKLLLSDSGFYLCAWRLQGSYEQYFGPGTRLTVT.

The rearrangement joins TRBV7-9 to TRBJ2-7; possible D gene TRBD2, 7 bases. The V gene lost 5 bases and the J gene lost 2 bases, with 10 bases spanning the gap. The CDR3 totals 13 residues. Germline-derived CDR1 and CDR2 are SEHNR and FQNEAQ (reference sequence). This CDR3 reads CASSPGGPYEQYF. In nucleotides, the CDR3 is TGTGCCAGCAGCCCGGGGGGCCCCTACGAGCAGTACTTC.

The J gene is TRBJ2-3, the V gene TRBV28; perhaps TRBD2 as D (6 bases). This CDR3 has 15 amino acids. Deletions cut 6 bases from V and 0 bases from J, with 13 bases between. CDR1 MDHEN and CDR2 SYDVKM come from the germline V gene. In DNA form, the CDR3 reads TGTGCCAGCAGCCCCCGGGGACTTAGCACAGATACGCAGTATTTT. Translated: CASSPRGLSTDTQYF.